This entry lists 20 T cell receptor beta chains sequenced from one sample in a study of identical twins. TCRdb processed the 5' RACE reads anew with MiXCR; each CDR3 protein has one entry. The table has 250,000 to 300,000 distinct CDR3 sequences, about 8% seen once. These data were also filed under a second study, of yellow fever vaccine responses in identical twins.

The source material was CD8+ T cells sorted from blood. The receptors shown here come from a woman aged 18 to 35 in good health.

This clonotype was seen repeatedly, ten times or more. The J gene is TRBJ2-2, the V gene TRBV11-2; 9 bases are a match to TRBD1. The germline CDR1 and CDR2 sequences are SGHAT and FQNNGV. The V segment lost 4 bases and the J segment 4 bases; nucleotides outside the gene matches: 10. The CDR3 runs to 17 residues. The DNA for the CDR3 is TGTGCCAGCAGCTCCCCTGAGAGGACAGGGGTCACCGGGGAGCTGTTTTTT. It translates to CASSSPERTGVTGELFF.

The chain is built from TRBV27 and TRBJ1-1; the match to TRBD1 covers 9 bases. This CDR3 contains 17 residues. Trimming removed 6 bases from V and 1 base from J; junction bases left unmatched: 12. Germline V CDR1 and CDR2: MNHEY, SMNVEV (reference sequence). The CDR3 spells CASRPRQTGGPNTEAFF. CDR3 in DNA: TGTGCCAGCAGACCAAGACAAACAGGGGGCCCGAACACTGAAGCTTTCTTT.

This clonotype was detected only a few times. The chain carries TRBV5-5 and TRBJ2-5; 16 nucleotides line up with TRBD2. The J segment lost 5 bases and the V segment lost 4 bases, leaving 5 bases of the junction unmatched. In germline, CDR1 is SGHKS, CDR2 YYEKEE (reference sequence). The CDR3 runs 16 residues. CDR3 coding DNA: TGTGCCAGCAGCCAGGGACTAGCGGGGGGGCGTGAGACCCAGTACTTC. It is translated as CASSQGLAGGRETQYF. Variable domain in full (rest from reference TRBV5-5 and TRBJ2-5): DAGVTQSPTHLIKTRGQQVTLRCSPISGHKSVSWYQQVLGQGPQFIFQYYEKEERGRGNFPDRFSARQFPNYSSELNVNALLLGDSALYLCASSQGLAGGRETQYFGPGTRLLVL.

This sequence joins TRBV4-1 and TRBJ2-7, with TRBD2 identical over 8 bases. CDR1 is MGHRA and CDR2 is YSYEKL in the germline V gene. The CDR3 length is 16 residues. The junction had 7 bases not matched to a gene; V was cut back by 2 bases and J by 1 base. Here the CDR3 reads CASSQKLAVGSYEQYF. For the CDR3, the DNA is TGCGCCAGCAGCCAAAAACTAGCGGTGGGTTCCTACGAGCAGTACTTC.

The table lists this clonotype with many counts. This sequence joins TRBV29-1 and TRBJ2-3, with 8 positions matching TRBD1. This CDR3 is built from 16 residues. The germline CDR1 and CDR2 sequences are SQVTM and ANQGSEA. Unmatched junction bases numbered 17, after V lost 7 bases and J lost 5 bases. The CDR3 bases are TGCAGCGCCGGGATTTGGACAGGGCGAGGGCAAGATACGCAGTATTTT. Its translation is CSAGIWTGRGQDTQYF.

In its sample, this clonotype was seen many times. The chain uses TRBV11-2 and TRBJ2-2; TRBD1 might be the D (5 bases). This CDR3 contains 15 residues. CDR1 and CDR2 (germline): SGHAT, FQNNGV. V lost 5 bases to trimming and J lost 2 bases, with 12 bases between them. The CDR3 DNA reads TGTGCCAGCAGCCAACCGACAGAAAACACCGGGGAGCTGTTTTTT. Translating gives CASSQPTENTGELFF.

This clonotype was recorded many times. V and J are TRBV4-3 and TRBJ2-7; D is possibly TRBD1 (5 bases). The CDR3 extends over 15 amino acids. Trimming took off 0 bases at V and 2 bases at J, with 11 bases between the two ends. The V gene's germline CDR1 is LGHNA and CDR2 YSLEER. The CDR3: CASSQDRWGTYEQYF. The CDR3 coding sequence is TGCGCCAGCAGCCAAGATCGGTGGGGCACCTACGAGCAGTACTTC.

This clonotype was counted at least ten times. The CDR3 reads CASSPRQGGSPLHF. The CDR3 nucleotides read TGTGCCAGCAGCCCAAGACAGGGAGGTTCACCCCTCCACTTT. The rearrangement uses TRBV12-3 or TRBV12-4 and TRBJ1-6, with 7 bases lining up with TRBD1. V was clipped by 6 bases and J by 9 bases; unmatched bases: 8. The CDR3 length is 14 residues.

The table lists this clonotype with a few counts. V usage is TRBV6-2 or TRBV6-3 and J usage is TRBJ2-7; D might be TRBD2 (5 bases). CDR3 size: 15 residues. Trimming took 0 bases from V and 2 from J, leaving 11 bases between them. In germline, CDR1 is MNHEY, CDR2 SVGEGT. The CDR3 here is CASSYSGGSPYEQYF. The DNA of the CDR3 is TGTGCCAGCAGTTACTCTGGAGGTAGCCCCTACGAGCAGTACTTC.

CDR3 sequence (DNA): TGCGCCAGCAGCCAAGTCGGGCAGCGAGGCTACACCTTC. It yields the protein CASSQVGQRGYTF. The gene calls are TRBV4-1 and TRBJ1-2; no firm D call. CDR3 length: 13 residues. Germline-derived CDR1 and CDR2 are MGHRA and YSYEKL. Trimming removed 1 base at V and 8 bases at J, with 11 bases between.

This clonotype was counted only a few times. The chain uses TRBV20-1 and TRBJ1-2; D remains unclear. The CDR3 sequence is 15 residues long. V lost 0 bases to trimming and J lost 2 bases, with 13 bases between them. Germline V gives CDR1 DFQATT, CDR2 SNEGSKA (reference sequence). For the CDR3, the DNA is TGCAGTGCTAGAGAACTCCGGACGGCCAACTATGGCTACACCTTC. This translates into CSARELRTANYGYTF.

In this sample, this clonotype turned up many times. The chain employs TRBV12-3 or TRBV12-4 and TRBJ2-7; perhaps TRBD1 as D (5 bases). The CDR3 sequence is 13 residues long. Trimming cost V 4 bases and J 6 bases, with 13 bases left between them. The chain's CDR3 is CASSSAWGLEQYF. The CDR3 bases are TGTGCCAGCAGTTCAGCGTGGGGCCTCGAGCAGTACTTC.

The V and J genes are TRBV19 and TRBJ2-1; the match to TRBD1 covers 7 bases. The germline V gene encodes CDR1 LNHDA and CDR2 SQIVND (reference sequence). The CDR3 runs to 14 residues. Trimming cost V 5 bases and J 2 bases; bases outside gene matches: 3. Here the CDR3 reads CASSSQGAYNEQFF. The CDR3 DNA follows: TGTGCCAGTAGTTCGCAGGGGGCCTACAATGAGCAGTTCTTC.

This clonotype has just a few counts. CDR3 in DNA: TGCAGTGCTAGATGGACAGGGGGAACCGGGGAGCTGTTTTTT. Translated: CSARWTGGTGELFF. This sequence joins TRBV20-1 and TRBJ2-2; 10 bases fit TRBD1. After removal of 2 bases from V and 5 bases from J, the junction contained 2 bases not matched to a gene. This CDR3 comprises 14 residues. Looked up from germline, CDR1 is DFQATT and CDR2 is SNEGSKA (reference sequence).

This chain joins TRBV3-1 and TRBJ2-7, with 7 positions matching TRBD1. Germline values: CDR1 LGHDT, CDR2 YNNKEL (reference sequence). J gave up 2 bases and V 3 bases, and 7 bases lay outside the gene matches. The CDR3 runs 15 residues. The CDR3 DNA is TGTGCCAGCAGCCAGCCGGGACAGACTCCCTACGAGCAGTACTTC. Protein product: CASSQPGQTPYEQYF.

This clonotype was counted only a few times. The chain links TRBV7-9 to TRBJ2-3; D might be TRBD2 (5 bases). V was cut by 4 bases and J by 2 bases, with 13 bases left in between. Germline loops: CDR1 SEHNR, CDR2 FQNEAQ (reference sequence). This CDR3 has 15 amino acids. CDR3 nucleotides: TGTGCCAGCAGCTCGCCGGGATCCCCCACAGATACGCAGTATTTT. Encoded protein: CASSSPGSPTDTQYF.

The chain has TRBV29-1 and TRBJ2-7; possible D gene TRBD2, 5 bases. The CDR3 is made up of 12 amino acids. Trimming removed 5 bases at V and 0 bases at J, with 8 bases between. The germline V gene encodes CDR1 SQVTM and CDR2 ANQGSEA. The CDR3 sequence: CSVSGSSYEQYF. CDR3 coding DNA: TGCAGCGTTAGTGGGAGCTCCTACGAGCAGTACTTC.

In this sample, this clonotype turned up many times. The DNA for the CDR3 is TGCAGTGCTAGACGGACAGGACGGACTGAAGCTTTCTTT. The encoded protein is CSARRTGRTEAFF. The rearrangement links TRBV20-1 to TRBJ1-1, with 7 bases lining up with TRBD1. V gave up 2 bases and J gave up 5 bases; unmatched junction bases: 5. Germline V lookup: CDR1 DFQATT, CDR2 SNEGSKA (reference sequence). The CDR3 loop spans 13 amino acids.

Only a few counts were recorded for this clonotype. This rearrangement joins TRBV20-1 to TRBJ2-7, with D unresolved. V lost 0 bases and J lost 6, with 6 bases in between. From germline, CDR1 is DFQATT and CDR2 SNEGSKA (reference sequence). CDR3 length: 11 amino acids. CDR3 region: CSARDHLEQYF. The CDR3, as DNA: TGCAGTGCTAGAGATCATCTCGAGCAGTACTTC.

V is TRBV20-1 and J is TRBJ1-2; 9 bases map to TRBD1. Germline V lookup: CDR1 DFQATT, CDR2 SNEGSKA (reference sequence). The CDR3 runs to 16 residues. V was pared by 3 bases and J by 4 bases, with 12 bases of the junction left unmatched. The chain's CDR3 is CSARDTGGITVYGYTF. CDR3 coding DNA: TGCAGTGCTAGGGACACAGGGGGCATAACCGTCTATGGCTACACCTTC.